Presented here are 18 T cell receptor beta chains from one specimen sequenced in a study of blood T cell repertoires in COVID-19. Assay: immunoSEQ multiplex PCR; the TCRdb copy retains only in-frame clones and omits some. The sample carries around 170,000 clones, approximately 83% recorded once. The sequenced material came from peripheral blood. These receptors all come from a woman aged 55-69 years with acute or convalescent COVID-19.

The gene calls are TRBV7-2 and TRBJ2-3; maybe TRBD1 (5 bases). V was cut by 1 base and J by 6 bases, with 5 bases left in between. Germline V gene lookup returns CDR1 SGHTA and CDR2 FQGNSA. This CDR3 region has 12 residues. The CDR3 region is CASSLDRDTQYF. CDR3 sequence (DNA): TGTGCCAGCAGCTTAGACAGGGATACGCAGTATTTT.

The gene calls are TRBV18 and TRBJ2-7, with 9 bases fitting TRBD1. CDR3 length: 14 amino acids. V lost 3 bases, J lost 6 bases, and 6 bases stayed unmatched. CDR1 and CDR2 (germline): KGHSH, LQKENI. The CDR3 sequence: CASSPSDRGSEQYF. CDR3 DNA sequence: TGTGCCAGCTCACCCTCCGACAGGGGGTCCGAGCAGTACTTC.

In its sample, this clone was seen once. The chain couples TRBV29-1 to TRBJ2-1; 9 nucleotides match TRBD2. Germline V CDR1 and CDR2: SQVTM, ANQGSEA. The CDR3 has 15 residues. V was clipped by 6 bases and J by 8 bases; unmatched bases: 14. In DNA, the CDR3 is TGCAGCGTCGGAAAACCGGGACTAGCTATCGATGAGCAGTTCTTC. Protein product: CSVGKPGLAIDEQFF.

The chain recombines TRBV28 with TRBJ2-7; the D gene is possibly TRBD2 (7 bases). The V end was cut by 7 bases, the J end by 8 bases, with 15 bases between. CDR1 MDHEN and CDR2 SYDVKM come from the germline V gene. This CDR3 has 12 residues. The CDR3 reads CASTPPRGQQYF. Written as DNA, the CDR3 is TGTGCCAGCACCCCCCCGCGGGGGCAGCAGTACTTC.

CDR3 sequence: CASSTQTGGLGTGELFF. The CDR3 DNA reads as TGTGCCAGTAGTACGCAGACAGGGGGATTAGGGACCGGGGAGCTGTTTTTT. This chain links TRBV19 with TRBJ2-2; 9 bases align to TRBD1. CDR3 length: 17 residues. V gave up 4 bases and J gave up 5 bases; unmatched junction bases: 11. Per germline, CDR1 LNHDA and CDR2 SQIVND (reference sequence).

The chain carries TRBV5-5 and TRBJ2-2; TRBD1 agrees at 7 bases. V was clipped by 0 bases and J by 9 bases; unmatched bases: 5. Germline V gene data show CDR1 as SGHKS and CDR2 as YYEKEE (reference sequence). The CDR3 totals 14 residues. CDR3 coding DNA: TGTGCCAGCAGCTTGGTCAGACAGGGCTGGGAGCTGTTTTTT. Protein product: CASSLVRQGWELFF.

The CDR3 DNA reads as TGTGCCAGCAGCTTAAACAGAACCCCCCTGGGCGAAAAACTGTTTTTT. It specifies CASSLNRTPLGEKLFF. The V gene is TRBV5-5, the J gene TRBJ1-4; D unresolved. Germline V lookup: CDR1 SGHKS, CDR2 YYEKEE (reference sequence). Deletions cut 2 bases from V and 8 bases from J, with 19 bases between. There are 16 residues in the CDR3.

The gene calls are TRBV18 and TRBJ1-6, with a possible D match to TRBD1 (5 bases). The CDR3 sequence is 17 residues long. Germline loops: CDR1 KGHSH, CDR2 LQKENI. Trimming shortened V by 2 bases and J by 6 bases, and 17 bases separated the two germline ends. DNA of the CDR3: TGTGCCAGCTCACCAGACCGGTTAGGGGAGGCTAATTCACCCCTCCACTTT. The encoded protein is CASSPDRLGEANSPLHF.

This clone was observed a few times. This rearrangement joins TRBV9 to TRBJ2-2, with TRBD1 identical over 7 bases. CDR3 length: 14 residues. Germline trimming cut 4 bases from V and 4 bases from J; bases unmatched to any gene: 4. Germline values: CDR1 SGDLS, CDR2 YYNGEE. Written as DNA, the CDR3 is TGTGCCAGCAGCCGGGACAGCTTCACCGGGGAGCTGTTTTTT. This gives the protein CASSRDSFTGELFF. The full variable domain, its missing parts supplied by reference TRBV9 and TRBJ2-2, is DSGVTQTPKHLITATGQRVTLRCSPRSGDLSVYWYQQSLDQGLQFLIQYYNGEERAKGNILERFSAQQFPDLHSELNLSSLELGDSALYFCASSRDSFTGELFFGEGSRLTVL.

The chain carries TRBV10-3 and TRBJ1-2; 9 nucleotides match TRBD1. The V gene's germline CDR1 is ENHRY and CDR2 SYGVKD. J was trimmed by 0 bases and V by 6 bases; bases with no gene match: 11. The CDR3 is 17 amino acids. CDR3 loop: CAIRTQGARLANYGYTF. The CDR3 coding sequence is TGTGCCATCAGGACACAGGGGGCGCGGCTCGCTAACTATGGCTACACCTTC.

This rearrangement joins TRBV6-1 to TRBJ2-2; no firm D call. Germline values: CDR1 MNHNS, CDR2 SASEGT. CDR3 length: 14 amino acids. The V and J ends lost 1 base and 6 bases respectively, with 9 bases between them. The CDR3 reads CASSEGVRAGELFF. In DNA form, the CDR3 reads TGTGCCAGCAGTGAAGGCGTGAGAGCCGGGGAGCTGTTTTTT.

The rearrangement uses TRBV6-4 and TRBJ2-3; tentative D call: TRBD2 (5 bases). The CDR3 totals 14 residues. In germline, CDR1 is MRHNA, CDR2 SNTAGT. V gave up 4 bases and J gave up 0 bases, with 8 bases separating them. CDR3 sequence (DNA): TGTGCCAGCAGTGTAGACTACAGCACAGATACGCAGTATTTT. Translating it yields CASSVDYSTDTQYF.

The V and J genes are TRBV5-6 and TRBJ1-2, with TRBD1 matching over 8 bases. CDR1 is SGHDT and CDR2 is YYEEEE in the germline V gene. CDR3 length equals 11 residues. Unmatched junction bases numbered 4, after V lost 4 bases and J lost 11 bases. CDR3 sequence (DNA): TGTGCCAGCAGCGCGAGGACAGGGTACACCTTC. This gives the protein CASSARTGYTF.

The gene calls are TRBV9 and TRBJ1-1; D is unclear. Trimming stripped 1 base from V and 5 bases from J, with 12 bases between. Germline V CDR1 and CDR2: SGDLS, YYNGEE. This CDR3 comprises 14 residues. CDR3 in amino acids: CASSVTPRGTEAFF. DNA of the CDR3: TGTGCCAGCAGCGTAACCCCCAGAGGAACTGAAGCTTTCTTT.

The gene calls are TRBV13 and TRBJ2-1; 9 bases map to TRBD1. This CDR3 spans 18 amino acids. The germline CDR1 and CDR2 sequences are PRHDT and FYEKMQ (reference sequence). J gave up 7 bases and V 5 bases, and 18 bases lay outside the gene matches. This CDR3 is CASSIGRPGQGRRNEQFF. As DNA, the CDR3 is TGTGCCAGCAGCATCGGCAGGCCGGGACAGGGTAGGAGGAATGAGCAGTTCTTC.

The chain couples TRBV5-1 to TRBJ1-5; D is undetermined. V was trimmed by 1 base and J by 5 bases, leaving 13 bases between them. The CDR3 has 15 residues. Germline values: CDR1 SGHRS, CDR2 YFSETQ. The CDR3 is CASSLQGGRDQPQHF. The CDR3 DNA is TGCGCCAGCAGCTTGCAAGGCGGGCGTGATCAGCCCCAGCATTTT.

This chain connects TRBV28 to TRBJ1-2, with D possibly being TRBD1 (6 bases). Trimming left V 6 bases short and J 5 bases short, with 10 bases between. The CDR3 totals 12 residues. CDR1 and CDR2 (germline): MDHEN, SYDVKM. The CDR3 reads CASRSQGYGYTF. In nucleotides, the CDR3 is TGTGCCAGCAGGTCACAGGGATATGGCTACACCTTC.

J is TRBJ2-3 and V is TRBV6-5; 9 bases fit TRBD1. Germline V lookup: CDR1 MNHEY, CDR2 SVGAGI. Trimming at V came to 6 bases and at J to 5 bases, leaving 3 bases not matched to a gene. This CDR3 region has 13 residues. In nucleotides, the CDR3 is TGTGCCAGCAGACGACAGGGGGGAGATACGCAGTATTTT. Amino acids: CASRRQGGDTQYF.